This T cell receptor beta chain is from a study of blood T cell repertoires in COVID-19. Turning to the study itself: The samples span acute and convalescent COVID-19 from the United States, Italy and Spain. T cells, B-cell-depleted T cells, or PBMCs provided the cDNA or gDNA that served as material.

There are 13 residues in the CDR3. V lost 5 bases and J 2 bases, leaving 9 bases between the germline ends. Note on this clone: Other DNA variants within this sample encode the same CDR3.

Methods used by the authors: Reference gene primer amplification gave estimated nucleated cell counts. Clones were read by immunoSEQ multiplex PCR, and TCRdb kept only the in-frame ones, dropping some. V and J calls and clone size follow that table, whereas D and trimming were derived from the DNA. This table holds 150,000 to 200,000 clones, 80% found once. The genes are TRBV12-3 or TRBV12-4 and TRBJ1-2; the D gene is possibly TRBD1 (5 bases). The sequenced sample was peripheral blood. The sequence derives from a man aged 55 to 70 with acute or convalescent COVID-19. The CDR3 DNA follows: TGTGCCAGCAGTCTCAGGGTAAACTATGGCTACACCTTC. Amino acids: CASSLRVNYGYTF.